These T cell receptor beta chains were read from a single sample in a study of PD-L1 blockade in urothelial cancer. Libraries were prepared by immunoSEQ multiplex PCR; TCRdb keeps only in-frame clonotypes and omits some of them. Of 85,000 to 90,000 clones listed, approximately 88% are singletons. Specimen: PBMCs, collected around atezolizumab (anti-PD-L1) treatment. The receptors here all came from a woman aged 80 or over with urothelial cancer. Both conserved end residues are part of each CDR3. A D gene is named only where the DNA matches it firmly. Size tells how often a clone was seen (once, few, many) or the class of an expanded clone, and some rows leave it out.

J gene,D gene,V gene,clone size,CDR3 length,CDR3 protein,CDR3 DNA
TRBJ1-2,TRBD1,TRBV27,few,18,CASSSEPGQGTSNYGYTF,TGTGCCAGCAGCTCTGAACCGGGACAGGGGACATCTAACTATGGCTACACCTTC
TRBJ1-1,TRBD1,TRBV7-9,-,12,CASSPGGAEAFF,TGTGCCAGCAGCCCAGGGGGAGCTGAAGCTTTCTTT
TRBJ2-3,-,TRBV28,-,13,CASSLRSPDTQYF,TGTGCCAGCAGTTTACGTTCCCCAGATACGCAGTATTTT
TRBJ1-2,-,TRBV9,-,13,CASSVDRNYGYTF,TGTGCCAGCAGCGTTGACAGGAACTATGGCTACACCTTC
TRBJ2-5,-,TRBV29-1,-,12,CSIRQSQETQYF,TGCAGCATCAGACAGTCACAAGAGACCCAGTACTTC
TRBJ1-5,TRBD1,TRBV4-1,-,15,CASSQEGTGVQPQHF,TGCGCCAGCAGCCAAGAAGGGACAGGGGTTCAGCCCCAGCATTTT
TRBJ2-7,-,TRBV19,few,15,CASRVSGRGTYEQYF,TGTGCCAGTAGGGTCTCGGGCAGGGGAACCTACGAGCAGTACTTC
TRBJ1-4,-,TRBV5-1,-,15,CASSLSGAGIEKLFF,TGCGCCAGCAGCTTGTCTGGGGCAGGGATCGAAAAACTGTTTTTT
TRBJ1-3,-,TRBV5-1,-,16,CASSVDGSFSGNTIYF,TGCGCCAGCAGCGTGGATGGGAGTTTCTCTGGAAACACCATATATTTT
TRBJ1-1,-,TRBV2,few,13,CASSGFGGTEAFF,TGTGCCAGCAGTGGCTTCGGAGGGACTGAAGCTTTCTTT
TRBJ1-4,-,TRBV9,-,15,CASSQWGGANEKLFF,TGTGCCAGCAGTCAATGGGGGGGAGCTAATGAAAAACTGTTTTTT
TRBJ1-1,-,TRBV30,-,14,CAWSAGHMNTEAFF,TGTGCCTGGAGTGCAGGACATATGAACACTGAAGCTTTCTTT
TRBJ2-3,TRBD2,TRBV28,-,14,CASSTSGSTDTQYF,TGTGCCAGCAGTACTAGCGGGAGTACAGATACGCAGTATTTT
TRBJ2-3,TRBD2,TRBV6-6,-,15,CATEGSGSLADTQYF,TGTGCCACCGAGGGGAGCGGGAGTCTGGCAGATACGCAGTATTTT
TRBJ2-7,TRBD1,TRBV2,-,15,CASSDTGAPPYEQYF,TGTGCCAGCAGTGATACAGGGGCTCCCCCCTACGAGCAGTACTTC
TRBJ2-7,TRBD2,TRBV9,-,14,CASSVGGSSYEQYF,TGTGCCAGCAGCGTGGGCGGGAGCTCCTACGAGCAGTACTTC
TRBJ2-3,TRBD1,TRBV27,-,12,CAIDRGTDTQYF,TGTGCCATCGACAGGGGAACAGATACGCAGTATTTT
TRBJ1-1,TRBD1,TRBV20-1,-,11,CSATDRVEAFF,TGCAGTGCTACCGACAGGGTTGAAGCTTTCTTT
TRBJ2-1,TRBD2,TRBV7-3,-,15,CASSPTSGSSNEQFF,TGTGCCAGCAGCCCGACTAGCGGGAGTTCTAATGAGCAGTTCTTC
TRBJ1-5,-,TRBV5-8,few,14,CAGGRADWNQPQHF,TGTGCCGGGGGCCGGGCGGATTGGAATCAGCCCCAGCATTTT
TRBJ2-3,-,TRBV5-4,-,15,CASKISGSITDTQYF,TGTGCCAGCAAAATATCCGGGTCAATAACAGATACGCAGTATTTT
TRBJ1-5,TRBD1,TRBV25-1,-,14,CASSAGTANQPQHF,TGTGCCAGCAGTGCCGGGACAGCCAATCAGCCCCAGCATTTT
TRBJ1-1,TRBD1,TRBV28,-,15,CASSLPTGANTEAFF,TGTGCCAGCAGTCTTCCCACAGGGGCCAACACTGAAGCTTTCTTT
TRBJ1-5,-,TRBV9,once,12,CASNTGDQPQHF,TGTGCCAGCAATACCGGGGATCAGCCCCAGCATTTT
TRBJ1-4,TRBD1,TRBV18,-,14,CASSQTGGNEKLFF,TGTGCCAGCTCACAAACAGGGGGCAATGAAAAACTGTTTTTT
TRBJ1-2,-,TRBV6-4,few,14,CASTPEGGSYGYTF,TGTGCCAGCACTCCCGAAGGGGGATCCTATGGCTACACCTTC
TRBJ1-1,-,TRBV14,-,13,CASSPDIAGVAFF,TGTGCCAGCAGCCCAGACATCGCAGGTGTAGCTTTCTTT
TRBJ1-3,-,TRBV2,-,15,CASSVRQSSGNTIYF,TGTGCCAGCAGTGTAAGACAGTCATCTGGAAACACCATATATTTT
TRBJ2-5,TRBD2,TRBV7-3,once,15,CASSLWASGQETQYF,TGTGCCAGCAGCTTATGGGCTAGCGGCCAAGAGACCCAGTACTTC
TRBJ2-7,-,TRBV28,few,14,CASRGGGTLYEQYF,TGTGCCAGCAGAGGCGGCGGGACCCTCTACGAGCAGTACTTC
TRBJ1-1,-,TRBV19,-,15,CASSILMAAQSEAFF,TGTGCCAGTAGTATCTTGATGGCGGCACAATCTGAAGCTTTCTTT
TRBJ2-7,TRBD2,TRBV18,-,14,CASSTSVSRDEQYF,TGTGCCAGCTCAACTAGCGTCTCCCGGGACGAGCAGTACTTC
TRBJ1-4,TRBD1,TRBV7-3,-,16,CASSRTGGTTNEKLFF,TGTGCCAGCAGCAGGACAGGCGGGACAACTAATGAAAAACTGTTTTTT
TRBJ1-1,-,TRBV27,-,13,CASSLGRNTEAFF,TGTGCCAGCAGTTTAGGGAGGAACACTGAAGCTTTCTTT
TRBJ2-3,-,TRBV5-1,-,17,CASSLPTGLASTDTQYF,TGCGCCAGCAGCTTACCCACAGGTCTTGCTAGCACAGATACGCAGTATTTT
TRBJ1-1,-,TRBV7-3,-,16,CASSSTPRGRNTEAFF,TGTGCCAGCAGCTCCACCCCCCGAGGTCGGAACACTGAAGCTTTCTTT
TRBJ2-5,-,TRBV6-1,-,14,CASSESQARETQYF,TGTGCCAGCAGTGAATCGCAGGCTCGAGAGACCCAGTACTTC
TRBJ1-2,TRBD1,TRBV2,-,15,CASREPGQGNYGYTF,TGTGCCAGCAGGGAACCGGGACAGGGGAACTATGGCTACACCTTC
TRBJ2-7,-,TRBV29-1,-,12,CSVLESSSEQYF,TGCAGCGTCCTAGAATCTTCTTCCGAGCAGTACTTC
TRBJ1-1,-,TRBV18,few,14,CASSPTLARTEAFF,TGTGCCAGCTCACCGACTTTGGCGAGGACTGAAGCTTTCTTT
TRBJ2-1,-,TRBV28,-,16,CASSLSGGAHWNEQFF,TGTGCCAGCAGTTTATCTGGGGGGGCGCATTGGAATGAGCAGTTCTTC
TRBJ2-2,TRBD1,TRBV29-1,-,16,CSVKKAGGANTGELFF,TGCAGCGTCAAAAAGGCAGGGGGCGCGAACACCGGGGAGCTGTTTTTT
TRBJ2-1,TRBD2,TRBV27,-,17,CASSRPHGTKMGNEQFF,TGTGCCAGCAGTAGGCCCCACGGGACTAAAATGGGCAATGAGCAGTTCTTC
TRBJ2-2,-,TRBV14,many,15,CASSRPRGNTGELFF,TGTGCCAGCAGCCGACCACGGGGGAACACCGGGGAGCTGTTTTTT
TRBJ2-7,-,TRBV27,-,13,CASSLYTGREQYF,TGTGCCAGCAGTTTATACACAGGGCGGGAGCAGTACTTC
TRBJ1-1,-,TRBV19,-,13,CASSTNLNTEAFF,TGTGCCAGTAGTACAAATCTGAACACTGAAGCTTTCTTT
TRBJ2-1,-,TRBV6-1,-,15,CASAATAGYYNEQFF,TGTGCCAGCGCAGCTACGGCAGGGTACTACAATGAGCAGTTCTTC
TRBJ1-2,-,TRBV28,-,13,CASSLGQYAGYTF,TGTGCCAGCAGTTTGGGGCAGTATGCTGGCTACACCTTC
TRBJ1-3,-,TRBV30,once,13,CAWSRGTGNTIYF,TGTGCCTGGAGTAGGGGAACTGGAAACACCATATATTTT
TRBJ2-2,TRBD1,TRBV7-9,-,15,CASSHRGLMTGELFF,TGTGCCAGCAGCCACAGGGGGTTGATGACCGGGGAGCTGTTTTTT
TRBJ2-1,-,TRBV2,once,14,CASSERDSYNEQFF,TGTGCCAGCAGTGAACGGGACTCCTACAATGAGCAGTTCTTC
TRBJ1-3,-,TRBV2,-,16,CASSEGLILTGNTIYF,TGTGCCAGCAGTGAAGGGCTGATCTTGACTGGAAACACCATATATTTT
TRBJ2-1,-,TRBV9,once,15,CASSVASVVYNEQFF,TGTGCCAGCAGCGTAGCGAGTGTGGTTTACAATGAGCAGTTCTTC
TRBJ2-2,-,TRBV5-6,once,14,CASSYGTEAGELFF,TGTGCCAGCAGCTATGGGACTGAAGCCGGGGAGCTGTTTTTT